This TCR beta chain was identified during a study of T cell repertoires in cytomegalovirus infection. As for the study in general: CMV infection plus the matching HLA type was flagged by public TCR beta signatures.

TCRdb used MiXCR to reprocess the reads, holding one entry per CDR3 protein. The table has 370,000 or so distinct CDR3 sequences, roughly 36% seen once. Germline CDR1 reads DFQATT; CDR2 reads SNEGSKA (reference sequence). V lost 3 bases and J 6 bases, leaving 8 bases between the germline ends. CDR3 length: 12 residues. Comments on this clonotype: Antigen unknown.

The sample consisted of cultured PBMCs, taken from culture after CMV antigen stimulation. The rearrangement uses TRBV20-1 and TRBJ1-4; no clear D. This TCR came from a human donor in good health (CMV status not recorded). Some clones in this sample may be carry-over from other donors' samples. In nucleotides, the CDR3 is TGCAGTGCTAGCCACAGAGATGAAAAACTGTTTTTT. It yields the protein CSASHRDEKLFF.